The text below deals with one TCR beta chain. Germline V gives CDR1 SGHTA, CDR2 FQGTGA. Deletions cut 5 bases from V and 9 bases from J, with 17 bases between. The CDR3 loop spans 15 amino acids. Repertoires were generated with immunoSEQ multiplex PCR, while TCRdb's copy carries only in-frame clones and drops some. The data show some 60,000 clones, approximately 80% seen once. This entry is derived from a study of blood T cell repertoires in COVID-19. Overall study: From T cells, B-cell-depleted T cells, or PBMCs came the material, which was cDNA or gDNA.

The chain employs TRBV7-3 and TRBJ1-6, with TRBD1 as a possible D gene (5 bases). The receptor comes from a man aged 50 or older with COVID-19, enrolled during active disease. Source material: peripheral blood. DNA for the CDR3: TGTGCCAGCAGCGCGACTGGGACTCTCCTTTCACCCCTCCACTTT. Translating gives CASSATGTLLSPLHF. Together with reference TRBV7-3 and TRBJ1-6, the CDR3 gives the full variable domain: GAGVSQTPSNKVTEKGKYVELRCDPISGHTALYWYRQSLGQGPEFLIYFQGTGAADDSGLPNDRFFAVRPEGSVSTLKIQRTERGDSAVYLCASSATGTLLSPLHFGNGTRLTVT.